This T cell receptor (beta chain) was recorded in a study of OX40 agonist ivuxolimab in advanced cancers. Findings and caveats of the study: CD8+ T cells averaged more expanded clones than CD4+.

This clone was detected a few times. The antigen remains undetermined. The data were produced by immunoSEQ multiplex PCR, yet TCRdb's version contains in-frame clones alone and is incomplete. The table shows some 64,000 clones, with 82% occurring only once. The CDR3 runs 14 residues. With V trimmed by 6 bases and J by 1 base, 4 bases remained unmatched. Per germline, CDR1 MNHEY and CDR2 SMNVEV (reference sequence). Sampled blood was obtained at baseline, cycle 4 day 1, and cycle 7 day 1. The sample consisted of CD4+ or CD8+ T cells sorted from blood, taken in a trial of the OX40 agonist ivuxolimab. This clonotype originated in an adult with an advanced solid tumor such as melanoma, head and neck, liver or kidney cancer. The rearrangement uses TRBV27 and TRBJ2-7; 9 positions match TRBD2. Here the CDR3 reads CASRQGLASYEQYF. The CDR3 DNA reads TGTGCCAGCAGACAAGGACTAGCGTCCTACGAGCAGTACTTC.